The 24 T cell receptor beta chains presented below share a single source sample, sequenced in a study of T cells in narcolepsy. The data were produced by immunoSEQ multiplex PCR, yet TCRdb's version contains in-frame clones alone and is incomplete. Here the sample spans some 35,000 clones, roughly four fifths being singletons. Sequenced material: CD45RA- memory CD4+ T cells from PBMCs. The receptors derive from a human donor with narcolepsy.

This clone was counted only a few times. The chain uses TRBV5-4 and TRBJ1-1, with D possibly matching TRBD1 (6 bases). Germline CDR1 reads SGHNT; CDR2 reads YYREEE (reference sequence). The V end lost 10 bases, the J end lost 0 bases, and 13 bases lay between the germline ends. The CDR3 length is 13 residues. CDR3 DNA sequence: TGTGCCTATGGAGGGGGGGTGAACACTGAAGCTTTCTTT. The encoded protein is CAYGGGVNTEAFF.

The J gene is TRBJ2-5, the V gene TRBV2; D unresolved. The germline CDR1 and CDR2 sequences are SNHLY and FYNNEI. CDR3 length equals 11 residues. Deletions cut 7 bases from V and 1 base from J, with 4 bases between. The CDR3 sequence: CASTFQETQYF. The DNA of the CDR3 is TGTGCCAGCACGTTCCAAGAGACCCAGTACTTC.

V is TRBV30 and J is TRBJ2-6; 9 bases fit TRBD1. The CDR3 covers 17 residues. From germline, CDR1 is GTSNPN and CDR2 SVGIG (reference sequence). V was clipped by 4 bases and J by 3 bases; unmatched bases: 10. Here the CDR3 DNA reads TGTGCCTGGACACGGGACAGGGTGAAGATTGGGGCCAACGTCCTGACTTTC. This encodes CAWTRDRVKIGANVLTF.

This clone was seen only once. This chain uses TRBV19 with TRBJ2-7, with D possibly being TRBD1 (7 bases). V lost 10 bases and J 0 bases, leaving 13 bases between the germline ends. The CDR3 runs 13 residues. The germline gives CDR1 LNHDA, CDR2 SQIVND (reference sequence). CDR3 protein: CATGGQSSYEQYF. Written as DNA, the CDR3 is TGTGCCACCGGGGGACAGAGCTCCTACGAGCAGTACTTC.

The chain employs TRBV6-9 and TRBJ1-4; no definite D call. This CDR3 spans 12 amino acids. V was cut by 5 bases and J by 5 bases, with 6 bases left in between. The V gene's germline CDR1 is MNHGY and CDR2 SVAAGI. CDR3 sequence reads: CASSTGNEKLFF. The DNA for the CDR3 is TGTGCCAGCAGTACCGGGAATGAAAAACTGTTTTTT.

The chain couples TRBV5-6 to TRBJ2-7; D is perhaps TRBD2 (6 bases). This CDR3 region has 15 residues. V dropped 0 bases and J dropped 0 bases, with 10 bases sitting between them. Germline V gene lookup returns CDR1 SGHDT and CDR2 YYEEEE. The DNA for the CDR3 is TGTGCCAGCAGCTTGGCCGGGGGATCCTCCTACGAGCAGTACTTC. Its translation: CASSLAGGSSYEQYF.

The chain combines TRBV7-2 with TRBJ2-2; 9 bases agree with TRBD2. V shed 1 base and J 4 bases; nucleotides not matched to a gene: 4. CDR1 is SGHTA and CDR2 is FQGNSA in the germline V gene. CDR3 length: 16 amino acids. For the CDR3, the DNA is TGTGCCAGCAGCTTAGGACTAGCGGATAGCACCGGGGAGCTGTTTTTT. This gives the protein CASSLGLADSTGELFF.

The chain has TRBV13 and TRBJ1-5; D unresolved. Deletions cut 0 bases from V and 9 bases from J, with 6 bases between. The CDR3 contains 12 residues. CDR1 PRHDT and CDR2 FYEKMQ come from the germline V gene (reference sequence). CDR3 sequence (DNA): TGTGCCAGCAGCTTAGGGCGTGGGCCCCAGCATTTT. This translates into CASSLGRGPQHF.

The V and J genes are TRBV2 and TRBJ2-7; 10 nucleotides align to TRBD1. This CDR3 has 14 amino acids. Germline assignment: CDR1 SNHLY and CDR2 FYNNEI. Trimming at V came to 5 bases and at J to 6 bases, leaving 7 bases not matched to a gene. The CDR3 protein is CASSYGTGAVEQYF. Written as DNA, the CDR3 is TGTGCCAGCAGTTACGGGACAGGGGCGGTCGAGCAGTACTTC. The entire variable domain, with the rest obtained from reference TRBV2 and TRBJ2-7, is as follows: EPEVTQTPSHQVTQMGQEVILRCVPISNHLYFYWYRQILGQKVEFLVSFYNNEISEKSEIFDDQFSVERPDGSNFTLKIRSTKLEDSAMYFCASSYGTGAVEQYFGPGTRLTVT.

The rearrangement links TRBV10-3 to TRBJ2-7; possible D gene TRBD1, 6 bases. V was pared by 4 bases and J by 0 bases, with 13 bases between. The length of the CDR3 is 15 residues. CDR1 ENHRY and CDR2 SYGVKD come from the germline V gene. The CDR3 loop reads CAISAQGTSSYEQYF. CDR3 nucleotide sequence: TGTGCCATCAGTGCACAGGGCACAAGCTCCTACGAGCAGTACTTC.

The gene calls are TRBV5-1 and TRBJ2-3; TRBD2 matches 9 bases. V lost 0 bases to trimming and J lost 2 bases; unmatched junction nucleotides: 4. CDR3 length: 16 residues. Per the germline V gene, CDR1 is SGHRS and CDR2 is YFSETQ. The CDR3 spells CASSLVIAGATDTQYF. CDR3 DNA: TGCGCCAGCAGCTTGGTCATAGCGGGGGCCACAGATACGCAGTATTTT.

The rearrangement uses TRBV5-1 and TRBJ2-5; no clear D gene. The CDR3 is 14 residues long. V lost 5 bases and J lost 3, with 14 bases in between. The germline V gene has CDR1 SGHRS and CDR2 YFSETQ. The CDR3 DNA reads TGCGCCAGCAGGCCAGAACTGACCAAAGAGACCCAGTACTTC. It specifies CASRPELTKETQYF.

The V gene is TRBV6-1, the J gene TRBJ1-1; no definite D call. Trimming shortened V by 3 bases and J by 5 bases, and 13 bases separated the two germline ends. CDR3 length equals 14 residues. The germline V gene encodes CDR1 MNHNS and CDR2 SASEGT. CDR3 sequence (DNA): TGTGCCAGCAGTGATCGGCAAATAGGGACTGAAGCTTTCTTT. Protein product: CASSDRQIGTEAFF.

The rearrangement links TRBV10-3 to TRBJ2-1; 8 bases map to TRBD1. Germline CDR1 and CDR2: ENHRY and SYGVKD. The CDR3 consists of 16 residues. The trim removed 3 bases at V and 4 bases at J, leaving 8 bases unmatched. The CDR3: CAISDIGTGRYNEQFF. The CDR3 nucleotides read TGTGCCATCAGTGACATCGGGACAGGTAGATACAATGAGCAGTTCTTC.

V is TRBV9 and J is TRBJ2-1; D is unclear. The germline CDR1 and CDR2 sequences are SGDLS and YYNGEE. V was pared by 4 bases and J by 7 bases, with 15 bases between. This CDR3 contains 14 residues. For the CDR3, the DNA is TGTGCCAGCAGCCCCTTACAGTTACTGAATGAGCAGTTCTTC. Translated, it gives CASSPLQLLNEQFF.

The CDR3 here is CASSLGRGIHNEQFF. CDR3 sequence (DNA): TGTGCCAGCAGCTTGGGGAGGGGAATTCACAATGAGCAGTTCTTC. V and J are TRBV11-1 and TRBJ2-1, with 7 bases fitting TRBD2. The CDR3 has 15 residues. Looked up from germline, CDR1 is SGHAT and CDR2 is FQDESV (reference sequence). V gave up 3 bases and J gave up 5 bases; unmatched junction bases: 7.

The chain combines TRBV6-6 with TRBJ2-2; TRBD1 aligns across 10 bases. V trimming: 6 bases; J trimming: 6 bases; junction bases outside the gene matches: 10. The CDR3 is 16 residues long. In germline, CDR1 is MNHNY, CDR2 SVGAGI (reference sequence). The CDR3 reads CASSATGTGVAGELFF. For the CDR3, the DNA is TGTGCCAGCAGCGCTACCGGGACAGGGGTGGCCGGGGAGCTGTTTTTT.

This chain joins TRBV7-8 and TRBJ1-5, with 7 nucleotides matching TRBD1. The CDR3 covers 15 residues. J lost 2 bases, V lost 5 bases, and 6 bases had no gene match. CDR1 and CDR2 (germline): SGHVS, FQNEAQ. The CDR3 coding sequence is TGTGCCAGCAGCGGTGACAGGGTAGGCAATCAGCCCCAGCATTTT. Translated: CASSGDRVGNQPQHF.

This clone appeared a few times. This chain joins TRBV11-3 and TRBJ2-3, with 13 bases identical to TRBD2. The CDR3 runs 14 residues. V lost 5 bases to trimming and J lost 6 bases; unmatched junction nucleotides: 2. CDR1 is SGHNT and CDR2 is YENEEA in the germline V gene. Here the CDR3 reads CASSRGLAGDTQYF. The CDR3 bases are TGTGCCAGCAGCCGGGGACTAGCGGGGGATACGCAGTATTTT. The full variable domain, its missing parts supplied by reference TRBV11-3 and TRBJ2-3, is EAGVVQSPRYKIIEKKQPVAFWCNPISGHNTLYWYLQNLGQGPELLIRYENEEAVDDSQLPKDRFSAERLKGVDSTLKIQPAELGDSAVYLCASSRGLAGDTQYFGPGTRLTVL.

The CDR3 DNA reads as TGTGCCATCGACGGCGGGGGCACAGATACGCAGTATTTT. Residues: CAIDGGGTDTQYF. The chain has TRBV10-3 and TRBJ2-3, with a possible D match to TRBD2 (6 bases). The CDR3 spans 13 residues. CDR1 ENHRY and CDR2 SYGVKD come from the germline V gene. The ends were cut back, 8 bases at V and 1 base at J, with 10 bases in the middle.

The genes are TRBV5-4 and TRBJ2-7; TRBD1 aligns across 7 bases. The V and J ends lost 0 bases and 1 base, in that order; junction bases with no gene match: 7. This CDR3 has 16 amino acids. CDR1 is SGHNT, CDR2 YYREEE, per germline (reference sequence). The DNA for the CDR3 is TGTGCCAGCAGCTTGGACAGGGGTAGGGGATCCTACGAGCAGTACTTC. Its protein is CASSLDRGRGSYEQYF. Using reference TRBV5-4 and TRBJ2-7 for the parts outside the CDR3, the full variable domain is ETGVTQSPTHLIKTRGQQVTLRCSSQSGHNTVSWYQQALGQGPQFIFQYYREEENGRGNFPPRFSGLQFPNYSSELNVNALELDDSALYLCASSLDRGRGSYEQYFGPGTRLTVT.

The rearrangement links TRBV7-4 to TRBJ2-7; D gene ambiguous. Germline V gene sequence: CDR1 SGHVT, CDR2 SQSDAQ. This CDR3 is 14 amino acids long. Deletions cut 2 bases from V and 2 bases from J, with 10 bases between. CDR3 amino acids: CASSLIAGTYEQYF. CDR3 in DNA: TGTGCCAGCAGCTTAATCGCAGGCACCTACGAGCAGTACTTC. The full variable domain, its missing parts supplied by reference TRBV7-4 and TRBJ2-7, is GAGVSQSPRYKVAKRGRDVALRCDSISGHVTLYWYRQTLGQGSEVLTYSQSDAQRDKSGRPSGRFSAERPERSVSTLKIQRTEQGDSAVYLCASSLIAGTYEQYFGPGTRLTVT.

The chain employs TRBV7-2 and TRBJ1-5; D unresolved. V lost 1 base and J lost 4, with 8 bases in between. The CDR3 contains 14 residues. CDR1 is SGHTA and CDR2 is FQGNSA in the germline V gene. The CDR3 loop is CASSLEGSNQPQHF. In DNA form, the CDR3 reads TGTGCCAGCAGCTTAGAGGGCAGTAATCAGCCCCAGCATTTT. Drawing the rest from reference TRBV7-2 and TRBJ1-5, the complete variable domain is GAGVSQSPSNKVTEKGKDVELRCDPISGHTALYWYRQSLGQGLEFLIYFQGNSAPDKSGLPSDRFSAERTGGSVSTLTIQRTQQEDSAVYLCASSLEGSNQPQHFGDGTRLSIL.

V is TRBV29-1 and J is TRBJ2-3; TRBD2 might be the D (5 bases). The CDR3 runs to 14 residues. V was cut by 5 bases and J by 3 bases, with 15 bases left in between. Germline V gene sequence: CDR1 SQVTM, CDR2 ANQGSEA. The CDR3 reads CSVQVAFKTDTQYF. CDR3 nucleotides: TGCAGCGTTCAAGTAGCGTTTAAGACAGATACGCAGTATTTT.